Described below is a single TCR beta chain sequence and its context. This sample was included in a study of CD8+CD57+ T cells in acquired aplastic anemia. Sequencing involved patients with CD8+CD57+ cell expansion previously shown by flow cytometry. CDR3 and TCR beta VDJ profiling relied on a genomic DNA template. TCRdb redid the calling of the reads with MiXCR, one entry per CDR3 protein. Here the sample spans roughly 170,000 distinct CDR3 sequences, about half being singletons. The CDR3 is 15 residues long. V shed 3 bases and J shed 1 base, with 12 bases lying between them. CDR1 is LNHNV and CDR2 is YYDKDF in the germline V gene (reference sequence).

The V call is TRBV15, the J call TRBJ2-5; TRBD1 is a possible D gene (6 bases). The sequence was obtained from a human donor with aplastic anemia. The sequenced sample consisted of sorted CD4+, CD8+, or CD8+CD57+ T cells (not recorded which) from PBMCs. The CDR3 DNA sequence: TGTGCCACCAGCAGGAGGACGACAGGCCAAGAGACCCAGTACTTC. Translation: CATSRRTTGQETQYF. Full variable domain (missing parts from reference TRBV15 and TRBJ2-5): DAMVIQNPRYQVTQFGKPVTLSCSQTLNHNVMYWYQQKSSQAPKLLFHYYDKDFNNEADTPDNFQSRRPNTSFCFLDIRSPGLGDTAMYLCATSRRTTGQETQYFGPGTRLLVL.